This T cell receptor (beta chain) derives from a study of blood T cells in healthy people across ages. With a J-beta primer mix and a sample-barcoded 5' primer, a second PCR ran about 6 to 11 cycles. Each cDNA molecule was tagged by a template-switch adaptor that had 12 random nucleotides. TCRdb recomputed calls from the 5' RACE reads with MiXCR, one row per CDR3 protein. The sample includes a few hundred thousand distinct CDR3 sequences, about 49% seen only once; the top ten take about 54%. This clonotype appeared a few times. A minimum of 6 micrograms of total RNA was extracted per sample. Trimming pared 0 bases from V and 4 bases from J, leaving 13 bases between. This CDR3 has 16 residues. Germline CDR1 and CDR2: SGHTA and FQGNSA.

Sequenced material: blood. The sequence derives from a man between 60 and 75 years old in good health. This sequence joins TRBV7-2 and TRBJ2-1, with TRBD2 as a possible D gene (6 bases). In DNA, the CDR3 is TGTGCCAGCAGCTTAGCTACCGGGACTGGATACAATGAGCAGTTCTTC. Translated, it gives CASSLATGTGYNEQFF.